These 21 T cell receptor beta chains were sequenced from one sample in a study of blood T cell repertoires in COVID-19. This table comes from immunoSEQ multiplex PCR, and its TCRdb copy is limited to in-frame clones, with some not included. The data contain roughly 140,000 clones, 80% to 90% of them singletons. The sequenced sample was peripheral blood. The receptors stem from a woman in her forties or fifties with acute or convalescent COVID-19.

Turning to this clone: Other DNA sequences of this sample code for an identical CDR3. The chain recombines TRBV7-9 with TRBJ2-3; D might be TRBD1 or TRBD2, each matching 5 bases. Germline V gives CDR1 SEHNR, CDR2 FQNEAQ (reference sequence). The ends were cut back, 5 bases at V and 2 bases at J, with 11 bases in the middle. The CDR3 spans 14 residues. DNA of the CDR3: TGTGCCAGCAGCCTAGAGGGGTCCACAGATACGCAGTATTTT. This gives the protein CASSLEGSTDTQYF.

The rearrangement uses TRBV19 and TRBJ2-1, with 15 bases that match TRBD2. V was clipped by 3 bases and J by 7 bases; unmatched bases: 4. This CDR3 has 16 residues. The germline CDR1 and CDR2 sequences are LNHDA and SQIVND (reference sequence). The CDR3 loop reads CASSIRGTSGGNEQFF. The CDR3 DNA reads TGTGCCAGTAGTATCCGAGGGACTAGCGGGGGGAATGAGCAGTTCTTC.

This sequence joins TRBV5-6 and TRBJ2-2; no clear D. The germline V gene has CDR1 SGHDT and CDR2 YYEEEE. The V end was cut by 1 base, the J end by 1 base, with 5 bases between. This CDR3 is built from 14 residues. Here the CDR3 DNA reads TGTGCCAGCAGCTTGTACAGGAACACCGGGGAGCTGTTTTTT. It specifies CASSLYRNTGELFF.

This rearrangement joins TRBV29-1 to TRBJ1-1, with a weak D call TRBD1 (5 bases). V gave up 5 bases and J gave up 1 base, with 8 bases separating them. The germline V gene has CDR1 SQVTM and CDR2 ANQGSEA. CDR3 length equals 12 residues. CDR3 residues: CSVLQGNTEAFF. The CDR3 DNA reads TGCAGCGTTCTGCAGGGGAACACTGAAGCTTTCTTT. The complete variable domain, with remaining parts taken from reference TRBV29-1 and TRBJ1-1, reads SAVISQKPSRDICQRGTSLTIQCQVDSQVTMMFWYRQQPGQSLTLIATANQGSEATYESGFVIDKFPISRPNLTFSTLTVSNMSPEDSSIYLCSVLQGNTEAFFGQGTRLTVV.

The V and J genes are TRBV19 and TRBJ2-4, with D possibly TRBD1 on 6 matching bases. Between the trimmed V and J ends, which lost 5 bases and 6 bases, there was a span of 14 bases. The V gene's germline CDR1 is LNHDA and CDR2 SQIVND (reference sequence). This CDR3 comprises 14 residues. The CDR3 sequence is CASSPRGDSNIQYF. The CDR3 DNA is TGTGCCAGTAGTCCCAGGGGTGACTCAAACATTCAGTACTTC.

The chain recombines TRBV15 with TRBJ1-5, with D possibly TRBD1 on 5 matching bases. Trimming shortened V by 0 bases and J by 1 base, and 10 bases separated the two germline ends. This CDR3 contains 16 residues. Germline V CDR1 and CDR2: LNHNV, YYDKDF (reference sequence). In DNA, the CDR3 is TGTGCCACCAGCAGAGACAGGGAAGGGAGCAATCAGCCCCAGCATTTT. Amino acid sequence: CATSRDREGSNQPQHF.

The J gene is TRBJ1-5, the V gene TRBV19; 7 bases are shared with TRBD1. The trim removed 5 bases at V and 4 bases at J, leaving 5 bases unmatched. The CDR3 is made up of 14 amino acids. CDR1 and CDR2 (germline): LNHDA, SQIVND (reference sequence). The CDR3 spells CASSDIRGNQPQHF. CDR3 coding DNA: TGTGCCAGTAGTGATATCAGGGGGAATCAGCCCCAGCATTTT.

The chain combines TRBV18 with TRBJ2-2; D gene ambiguous. Germline lookup yields CDR1 KGHSH and CDR2 LQKENI. The CDR3 is 12 amino acids. Trimming stripped 5 bases from V and 4 bases from J, with 5 bases between. CDR3 region: CASSRSTGELFF. CDR3 nucleotides: TGTGCCAGCTCAAGGAGCACCGGGGAGCTGTTTTTT.

The chain employs TRBV5-4 and TRBJ2-7; 7 nucleotides align to TRBD2. The CDR3 length is 15 residues. V gave up 4 bases and J gave up 0 bases; unmatched junction bases: 7. Looked up from germline, CDR1 is SGHNT and CDR2 is YYREEE (reference sequence). The CDR3 loop reads CASSRDYPSSYEQYF. In DNA, the CDR3 is TGTGCCAGCAGCCGGGACTACCCCAGCTCCTACGAGCAGTACTTC.

The genes are TRBV9 and TRBJ2-7; 11 bases fit TRBD1. Unmatched junction bases numbered 6, after V lost 3 bases and J lost 1 base. This CDR3 has 16 residues. The germline V gene has CDR1 SGDLS and CDR2 YYNGEE. CDR3 in DNA: TGTGCCAGCAGCGCGACGGGACAGGGGGGTTCCTACGAGCAGTACTTC. This gives the protein CASSATGQGGSYEQYF.

This chain links TRBV3-1 (or the pseudogene TRBV3-2) with TRBJ1-1, with TRBD1 as a possible D gene (6 bases). This CDR3 region has 14 residues. Germline V gene sequence: CDR1 LGHDT, CDR2 YNNKEL (reference sequence). V dropped 2 bases and J dropped 1 base, with 8 bases sitting between them. Here the CDR3 reads CASSQPGQNTEAFF. CDR3 sequence (DNA): TGTGCCAGCAGCCAACCGGGACAGAACACTGAAGCTTTCTTT.

The V and J genes are TRBV7-9 and TRBJ1-1; TRBD1 is a possible D gene (6 bases). Germline V gene data show CDR1 as SEHNR and CDR2 as FQNEAQ (reference sequence). The CDR3 covers 15 residues. The V gene lost 2 bases and the J gene lost 2 bases, with 12 bases spanning the gap. CDR3 amino acids: CASSLPRTDNTEAFF. The CDR3 DNA reads TGTGCCAGCAGCTTACCCCGGACAGATAACACTGAAGCTTTCTTT.

The chain recombines TRBV18 with TRBJ2-7; D call uncertain. The germline V gene has CDR1 KGHSH and CDR2 LQKENI. The CDR3 sequence is 13 residues long. Trimming shortened V by 3 bases and J by 3 bases, and 9 bases separated the two germline ends. DNA of the CDR3: TGTGCCAGCTCACCCAGTGACATCTACGAGCAGTACTTC. Protein: CASSPSDIYEQYF.

The J gene is TRBJ1-3, the V gene TRBV5-1; no clear D gene. V was pared by 1 base and J by 4 bases, with 12 bases between. The germline gives CDR1 SGHRS, CDR2 YFSETQ. The CDR3 spans 15 residues. CDR3 region: CASSLLDLAGNTIYF. In DNA form, the CDR3 reads TGCGCCAGCAGCTTGTTAGACCTAGCCGGAAACACCATATATTTT.

The chain has TRBV4-1 and TRBJ2-7, with D possibly being TRBD1 (6 bases). The CDR3 extends over 15 amino acids. Per the germline V gene, CDR1 is MGHRA and CDR2 is YSYEKL. Trimming took 3 bases from V and 3 from J, leaving 15 bases between them. For the CDR3, the DNA is TGCGCCAGCAGCCAGGCCAGTGACAGGTACTACGAGCAGTACTTC. As protein: CASSQASDRYYEQYF.

The J gene is TRBJ1-5, the V gene TRBV4-2; D might be TRBD1 (5 bases). The CDR3 contains 18 residues. Germline CDR1 is LGHNA and CDR2 is YNFKEQ. The V end was cut by 4 bases, the J end by 0 bases, with 19 bases between. The chain's CDR3 is CASSPMWPGGTSNQPQHF. In DNA, the CDR3 is TGTGCCAGCAGCCCCATGTGGCCCGGAGGGACTAGCAATCAGCCCCAGCATTTT.

The J gene is TRBJ2-2, the V gene TRBV4-3, with D possibly matching TRBD1 (5 bases). The CDR3 extends over 16 amino acids. Trimming stripped 0 bases from V and 3 bases from J, with 11 bases between. Germline CDR1 LGHNA, CDR2 YSLEER. In nucleotides, the CDR3 is TGCGCCAGCAGCCAAGAAAGGGGAACATACACCGGGGAGCTGTTTTTT. Translating gives CASSQERGTYTGELFF.

The V and J genes are TRBV5-1 and TRBJ2-3, with D possibly matching TRBD2 (6 bases). The CDR3 contains 15 residues. V dropped 2 bases and J dropped 1 base, with 11 bases sitting between them. The germline gives CDR1 SGHRS, CDR2 YFSETQ. CDR3 in amino acids: CASSFGGEGTDTQYF. The CDR3, as DNA: TGCGCCAGCAGCTTCGGCGGGGAGGGCACAGATACGCAGTATTTT.

The chain is built from TRBV6-5 and TRBJ1-6; a possible D gene is TRBD1 (5 bases). Trimming stripped 10 bases from V and 9 bases from J, with 16 bases between. Germline V gene lookup returns CDR1 MNHEY and CDR2 SVGAGI. The CDR3 spans 13 residues. The chain's CDR3 is CATRTGGFSPLHF. The DNA for the CDR3 is TGTGCCACGAGAACGGGGGGATTTTCACCCCTCCACTTT.

The J gene is TRBJ2-7, the V gene TRBV13, with D perhaps matching TRBD2 (5 bases). Trimming took off 2 bases at V and 0 bases at J, with 8 bases between the two ends. The germline gives CDR1 PRHDT, CDR2 FYEKMQ (reference sequence). This CDR3 has 14 amino acids. CDR3 DNA: TGTGCCAGCAGCTTAAAAGGGAGCTCCTACGAGCAGTACTTC. Protein sequence: CASSLKGSSYEQYF.

This clone has just a few counts. The rearrangement joins TRBV18 to TRBJ1-5; maybe TRBD1 (5 bases). Trimming cost V 5 bases and J 0 bases, with 11 bases left between them. The CDR3 runs to 15 residues. Germline values: CDR1 KGHSH, CDR2 LQKENI. CDR3 bases: TGTGCCAGCTCAGCTCAGGGAAATAGCAATCAGCCCCAGCATTTT. It specifies CASSAQGNSNQPQHF. Drawing the rest from reference TRBV18 and TRBJ1-5, the complete variable domain is NAGVMQNPRHLVRRRGQEARLRCSPMKGHSHVYWYRQLPEEGLKFMVYLQKENIIDESGMPKERFSAEFPKEGPSILRIQQVVRGDSAAYFCASSAQGNSNQPQHFGDGTRLSIL.